Each of the 5 T cell receptor beta chains below was sequenced from the same sample in a study of neurological immune-mediated disorders. TCRdb used MiXCR to reprocess the 5' RACE reads, holding one entry per CDR3 protein. This sample has some 80,000 distinct CDR3 sequences, with nearly 6% found just once. Regarding time point: longitudinal time-point 2. Source material: PBMCs. These receptors were taken from a woman aged 55-70 years with multiple sclerosis.

This clonotype has at least ten counts. The genes are TRBV11-3 and TRBJ2-2, with D unresolved. The CDR3 has 11 residues. Per germline, CDR1 SGHNT and CDR2 YENEEA. V was clipped by 6 bases and J by 3 bases, with 2 bases between them. Here the CDR3 DNA reads TGTGCCAGCAGAGACACCGGGGAGCTGTTTTTT. This translates into CASRDTGELFF.

This clonotype is classed as medium-sized. The V gene is TRBV24-1, the J gene TRBJ1-1; 10 bases align to TRBD1. This CDR3 has 15 amino acids. Unmatched junction bases numbered 3, after V lost 4 bases and J lost 2 bases. CDR1 is KGHDR and CDR2 is SFDVKD in the germline V gene. CDR3 nucleotides: TGTGCCACCAGTGACCGGACAGGGGGAAACACTGAAGCTTTCTTT. Its protein product is CATSDRTGGNTEAFF.

This clonotype has ten or more counts. The chain joins TRBV5-1 to TRBJ1-3; tentative D call: TRBD1 (5 bases). Trimming pared 0 bases from V and 1 base from J, leaving 5 bases between. This CDR3 has 14 amino acids. Germline loops: CDR1 SGHRS, CDR2 YFSETQ. The DNA for the CDR3 is TGCGCCAGCAGCTTGGACAGGTCTGGAAACACCATATATTTT. The encoded protein is CASSLDRSGNTIYF. The full variable domain, its missing parts supplied by reference TRBV5-1 and TRBJ1-3, is KAGVTQTPRYLIKTRGQQVTLSCSPISGHRSVSWYQQTPGQGLQFLFEYFSETQRNKGNFPGRFSGRQFSNSRSEMNVSTLELGDSALYLCASSLDRSGNTIYFGEGSWLTVV.

Many counts were recorded for this clonotype. V usage is TRBV7-2 and J usage is TRBJ2-7; D might be TRBD1 (6 bases). The CDR3 is 15 amino acids. Trimming cost V 5 bases and J 0 bases, with 14 bases left between them. Germline values: CDR1 SGHTA, CDR2 FQGNSA. CDR3 sequence reads: CASSPSGVSSYEQYF. As DNA, the CDR3 is TGTGCCAGCAGCCCCTCAGGGGTCAGCTCCTACGAGCAGTACTTC.

This clonotype was seen ten or more times. The chain joins TRBV5-1 to TRBJ2-3, with D possibly being TRBD2 (6 bases). Germline values: CDR1 SGHRS, CDR2 YFSETQ. Trimming shortened V by 0 bases and J by 6 bases, and 17 bases separated the two germline ends. CDR3 size: 16 residues. As DNA, the CDR3 is TGCGCCAGCAGCTTGGAGGGGACTTGGGGCGGGGATACGCAGTATTTT. It encodes CASSLEGTWGGDTQYF.